This TCR beta chain comes out of a study of CD8+ T cells in alopecia areata. Whole-study findings and limits: In lesional scalp, particularly from alopecia totalis/universalis, clonality was higher than in normal scalp.

cDNA reverse transcribed from extracted RNA served as the sequencing template. Sequenced by immunoSEQ multiplex PCR; TCRdb stores in-frame clones only, minus some. In the table there are around 110,000 clones, 50% to 75% of which are singletons. In the case of this clone: The antigen is unknown.

With 2 bases clipped from V and 3 bases from J, the junction kept 4 bases outside the gene matches. The CDR3 has 14 amino acids. Germline CDR1 MNHEY, CDR2 SMNVEV (reference sequence). Treatment here: oral pan-JAK inhibitor, 5-10 mg twice daily. The TCR comes from a human donor with alopecia areata. The chain employs TRBV27 and TRBJ2-7, with TRBD1 identical over 7 bases. The sequenced sample was CD8+ T cells sorted from blood, obtained at week 24, from a patient treated with tofacitinib. CDR3 sequence (DNA): TGTGCCAGCAGTTTAATGGGACAGCACTACGAGCAGTACTTC. It specifies CASSLMGQHYEQYF.